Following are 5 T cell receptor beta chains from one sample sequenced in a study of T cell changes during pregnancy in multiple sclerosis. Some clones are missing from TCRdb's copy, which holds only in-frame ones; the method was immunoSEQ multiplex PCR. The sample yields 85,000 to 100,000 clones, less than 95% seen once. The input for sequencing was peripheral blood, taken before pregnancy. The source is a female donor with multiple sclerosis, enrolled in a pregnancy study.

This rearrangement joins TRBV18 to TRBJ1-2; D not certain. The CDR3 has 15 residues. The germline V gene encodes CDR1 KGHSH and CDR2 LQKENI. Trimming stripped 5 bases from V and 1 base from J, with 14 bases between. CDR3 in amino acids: CASSSTSGNNYGYTF. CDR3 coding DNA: TGTGCCAGCTCATCCACGTCCGGGAATAACTATGGCTACACCTTC.

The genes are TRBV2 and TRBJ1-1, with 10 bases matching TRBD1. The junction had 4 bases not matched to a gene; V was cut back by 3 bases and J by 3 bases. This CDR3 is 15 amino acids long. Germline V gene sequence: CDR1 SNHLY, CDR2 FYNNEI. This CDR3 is CASSDSDRGDTEAFF. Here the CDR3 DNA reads TGTGCCAGCAGTGACTCGGACAGGGGGGACACTGAAGCTTTCTTT.

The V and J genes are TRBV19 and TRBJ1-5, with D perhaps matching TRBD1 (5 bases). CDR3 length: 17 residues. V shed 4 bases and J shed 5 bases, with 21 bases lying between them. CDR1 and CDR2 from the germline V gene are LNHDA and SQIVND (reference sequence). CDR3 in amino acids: CASSNPPWRGGYQPQHF. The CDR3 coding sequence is TGTGCCAGTAGTAACCCACCCTGGCGGGGGGGATATCAGCCCCAGCATTTT.

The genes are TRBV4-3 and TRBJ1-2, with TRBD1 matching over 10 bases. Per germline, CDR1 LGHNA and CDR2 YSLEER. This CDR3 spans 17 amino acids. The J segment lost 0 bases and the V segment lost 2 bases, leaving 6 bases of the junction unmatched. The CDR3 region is CASSQTPGTGANYGYTF. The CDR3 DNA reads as TGCGCCAGCAGCCAAACGCCGGGGACAGGGGCTAACTATGGCTACACCTTC.

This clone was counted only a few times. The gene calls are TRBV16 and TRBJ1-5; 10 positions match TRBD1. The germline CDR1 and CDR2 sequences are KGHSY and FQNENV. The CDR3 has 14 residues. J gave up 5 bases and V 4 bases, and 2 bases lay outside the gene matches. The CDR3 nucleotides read TGTGCCAGCAGCCGGGACAGGGGCTATCAGCCCCAGCATTTT. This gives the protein CASSRDRGYQPQHF. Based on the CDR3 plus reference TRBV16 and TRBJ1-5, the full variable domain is GEEVAQTPKHLVRGEGQKAKLYCAPIKGHSYVFWYQQVLKNEFKFLISFQNENVFDETGMPKERFSAKCLPNSPCSLEIQATKLEDSAVYFCASSRDRGYQPQHFGDGTRLSIL.